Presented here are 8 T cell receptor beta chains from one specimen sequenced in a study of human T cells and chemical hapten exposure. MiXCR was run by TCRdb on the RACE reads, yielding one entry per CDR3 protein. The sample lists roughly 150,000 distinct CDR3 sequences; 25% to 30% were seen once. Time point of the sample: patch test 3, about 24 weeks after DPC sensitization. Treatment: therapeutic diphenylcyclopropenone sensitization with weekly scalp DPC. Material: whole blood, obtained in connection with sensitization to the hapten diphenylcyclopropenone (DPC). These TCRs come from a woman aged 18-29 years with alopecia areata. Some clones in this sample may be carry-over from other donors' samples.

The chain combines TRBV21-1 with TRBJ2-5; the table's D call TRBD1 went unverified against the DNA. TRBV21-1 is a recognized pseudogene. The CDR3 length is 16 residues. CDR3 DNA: TGTGCCAGCAGCAAGGGTCCGGACAGACGGTCGGAGACCCAGTACTTC. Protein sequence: CASSKGPDRRSETQYF.

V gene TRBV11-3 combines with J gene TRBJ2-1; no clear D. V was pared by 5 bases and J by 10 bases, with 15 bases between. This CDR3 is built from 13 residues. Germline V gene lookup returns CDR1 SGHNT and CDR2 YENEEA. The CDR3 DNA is TGTGCCAGCAGCCTCCAGAGTAAGAGCGAGCAGTTCTTC. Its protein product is CASSLQSKSEQFF.

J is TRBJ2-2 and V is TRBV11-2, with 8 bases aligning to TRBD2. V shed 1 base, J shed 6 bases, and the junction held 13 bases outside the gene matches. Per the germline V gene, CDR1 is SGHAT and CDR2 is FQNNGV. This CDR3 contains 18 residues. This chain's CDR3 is CASSLVLLSGRSAGELFF. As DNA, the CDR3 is TGTGCCAGCAGCTTAGTCCTCCTCAGCGGGAGATCAGCCGGGGAGCTGTTTTTT. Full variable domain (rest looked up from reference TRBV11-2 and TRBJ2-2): EAGVAQSPRYKIIEKRQSVAFWCNPISGHATLYWYQQILGQGPKLLIQFQNNGVVDDSQLPKDRFSAERLKGVDSTLKIQPAKLEDSAVYLCASSLVLLSGRSAGELFFGEGSRLTVL.

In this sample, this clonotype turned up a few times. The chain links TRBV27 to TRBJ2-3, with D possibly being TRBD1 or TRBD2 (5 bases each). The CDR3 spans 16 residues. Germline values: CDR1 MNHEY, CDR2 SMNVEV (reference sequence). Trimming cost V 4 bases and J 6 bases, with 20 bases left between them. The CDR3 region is CASSSRGGRESDTQYF. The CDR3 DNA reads TGTGCCAGCAGTTCCCGGGGCGGCAGGGAATCCGATACGCAGTATTTT.

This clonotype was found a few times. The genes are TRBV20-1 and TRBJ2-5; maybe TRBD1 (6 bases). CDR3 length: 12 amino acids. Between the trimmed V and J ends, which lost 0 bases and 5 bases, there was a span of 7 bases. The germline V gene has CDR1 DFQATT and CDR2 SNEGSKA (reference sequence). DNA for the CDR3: TGCAGTGCTAGAGACCAGGGGGAGACCCAGTACTTC. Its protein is CSARDQGETQYF.

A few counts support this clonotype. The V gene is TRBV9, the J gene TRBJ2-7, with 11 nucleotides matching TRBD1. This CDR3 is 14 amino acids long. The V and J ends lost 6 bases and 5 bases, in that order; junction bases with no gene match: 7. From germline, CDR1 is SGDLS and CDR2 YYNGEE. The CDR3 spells CASNERDRGDEQYF. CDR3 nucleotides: TGTGCCAGCAACGAGAGGGACAGGGGGGACGAGCAGTACTTC.

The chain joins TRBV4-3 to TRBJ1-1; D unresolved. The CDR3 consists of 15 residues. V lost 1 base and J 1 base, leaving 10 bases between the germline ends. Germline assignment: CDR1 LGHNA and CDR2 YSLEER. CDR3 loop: CASSQAPNQNTEAFF. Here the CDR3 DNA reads TGCGCCAGCAGCCAAGCCCCCAACCAGAACACTGAAGCTTTCTTT.

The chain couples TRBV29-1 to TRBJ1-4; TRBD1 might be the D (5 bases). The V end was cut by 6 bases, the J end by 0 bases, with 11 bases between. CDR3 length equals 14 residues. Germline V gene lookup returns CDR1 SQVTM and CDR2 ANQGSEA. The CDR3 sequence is CSVKTAATNEKLFF. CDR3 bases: TGCAGCGTGAAGACAGCAGCAACTAATGAAAAACTGTTTTTT.